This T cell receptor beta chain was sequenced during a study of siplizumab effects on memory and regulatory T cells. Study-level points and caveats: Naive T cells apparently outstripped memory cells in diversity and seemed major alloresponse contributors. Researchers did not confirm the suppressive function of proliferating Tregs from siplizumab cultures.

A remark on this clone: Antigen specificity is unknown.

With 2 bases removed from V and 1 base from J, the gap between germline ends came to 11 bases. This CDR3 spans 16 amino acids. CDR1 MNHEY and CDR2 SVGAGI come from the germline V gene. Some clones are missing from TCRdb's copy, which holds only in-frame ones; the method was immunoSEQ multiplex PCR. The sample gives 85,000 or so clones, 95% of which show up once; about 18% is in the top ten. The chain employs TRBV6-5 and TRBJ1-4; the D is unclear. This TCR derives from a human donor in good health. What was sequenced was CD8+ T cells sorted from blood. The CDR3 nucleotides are TGTGCCAGCAGTTACCGGGGATATGGAACTAATGAAAAACTGTTTTTT. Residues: CASSYRGYGTNEKLFF.